A selection of T cell receptor beta chains follows, all from one sample in a study of OX40 agonist ivuxolimab in advanced cancers. The table came from immunoSEQ multiplex PCR; TCRdb's copy has only in-frame clones and leaves some out. Of about 94,000 clones in the sample, roughly 90% were seen once. Material: CD4+ or CD8+ T cells sorted from blood, obtained in a trial of the OX40 agonist ivuxolimab. These receptors all stem from an adult with an advanced solid tumor such as melanoma, head and neck, liver or kidney cancer. Each CDR3 is given with its conserved first and last residue. D genes are given only for firm matches. Size is omitted from some rows. Given values are once, few, many or a class for expanded clones.

V: TRBV5-4; J: TRBJ2-5; size: NA; D: TRBD2; CDR3: CASSLAGGGQETQYF; DNA: TGTGCCAGCAGCCTAGCGGGAGGGGGACAAGAGACCCAGTACTTC
V: TRBV10-2; J: TRBJ2-3; size: NA; D: NA; CDR3: CASSDYFAGGTTDTQYF; DNA: TGCGCCAGCAGTGATTATTTCGCCGGCGGGACCACAGATACGCAGTATTTT
V: TRBV15; J: TRBJ1-4; size: NA; D: NA; CDR3: CATSGALGTEYEKLFF; DNA: TGTGCCACCAGCGGTGCTCTCGGGACTGAGTATGAAAAACTGTTTTTT
V: TRBV11-2; J: TRBJ2-1; size: NA; D: TRBD2; CDR3: CASSLSGRGHNEQFF; DNA: TGTGCCAGCAGCCTTAGCGGGAGAGGGCACAATGAGCAGTTCTTC
V: TRBV27; J: TRBJ1-2; size: NA; D: NA; CDR3: CASKVGGSYGYTF; DNA: TGTGCCAGCAAGGTCGGTGGCAGCTATGGCTACACCTTC
V: TRBV9; J: TRBJ2-7; size: NA; D: NA; CDR3: CASSVGVVAYEQYF; DNA: TGTGCCAGCAGCGTAGGGGTAGTAGCCTACGAGCAGTACTTC
V: TRBV28; J: TRBJ2-7; size: NA; D: NA; CDR3: CASSRGYESDSSYEQYF; DNA: TGTGCCAGCAGCCGAGGATACGAAAGTGACAGCTCCTACGAGCAGTACTTC
V: TRBV12-5; J: TRBJ1-5; size: NA; D: NA; CDR3: CASGFGGGPQHF; DNA: TGTGCTAGTGGTTTTGGAGGTGGACCCCAGCATTTT
V: TRBV5-6; J: TRBJ1-5; size: NA; D: NA; CDR3: CASSSGLSFNQPQHF; DNA: TGTGCCAGCAGCTCCGGACTGTCGTTCAATCAGCCCCAGCATTTT
V: TRBV27; J: TRBJ1-5; size: once; D: TRBD1; CDR3: CASSSDRANQPQHF; DNA: TGTGCCAGCAGTTCGGACAGGGCCAATCAGCCCCAGCATTTT
V: TRBV6-6; J: TRBJ2-7; size: NA; D: NA; CDR3: CASSYTTDDSGEQYF; DNA: TGTGCCAGCAGTTACACGACGGACGACTCCGGCGAGCAGTACTTC
V: TRBV6-6; J: TRBJ1-1; size: NA; D: NA; CDR3: CASSSKTALEAFF; DNA: TGTGCCAGCAGTTCGAAGACAGCGCTTGAAGCTTTCTTT
V: TRBV5-1; J: TRBJ2-7; size: NA; D: TRBD2; CDR3: CASSFGSGTRSYEQYF; DNA: TGCGCCAGCAGCTTTGGTAGCGGGACACGCTCCTACGAGCAGTACTTC
V: TRBV5-1; J: TRBJ2-3; size: NA; D: TRBD2; CDR3: CASSLVGTSRDTQYF; DNA: TGCGCCAGCAGCTTGGTTGGGACTAGTCGCGATACGCAGTATTTT
V: TRBV27; J: TRBJ2-4; size: NA; D: TRBD1; CDR3: CASSFVGTGNIQYF; DNA: TGTGCCAGCAGTTTCGTGGGGACAGGAAACATTCAGTACTTC
V: TRBV12-2; J: TRBJ2-3; size: NA; D: NA; CDR3: CASRSAGRKERGGYDTQYF; DNA: TGTGCAAGTCGCTCCGCGGGGAGAAAGGAGCGGGGGGGCTACGATACGCAGTATTTT
V: TRBV7-9; J: TRBJ2-5; size: NA; D: NA; CDR3: CASSFQGLQETQYF; DNA: TGTGCCAGCAGCTTTCAGGGGCTTCAAGAGACCCAGTACTTC
V: TRBV7-9; J: TRBJ1-4; size: NA; D: TRBD1; CDR3: CASSRLNRDRGEKLFF; DNA: TGTGCCAGCAGTCGCTTAAACCGGGACAGGGGCGAAAAACTGTTTTTT
V: TRBV25-1; J: TRBJ2-5; size: NA; D: NA; CDR3: CASSAGAGPYQETQYF; DNA: TGTGCCAGCAGTGCCGGGGCAGGCCCCTACCAAGAGACCCAGTACTTC
V: TRBV27; J: TRBJ2-1; size: NA; D: NA; CDR3: CASSDREWSMDEQFF; DNA: TGTGCCAGCAGCGATCGGGAGTGGTCTATGGATGAGCAGTTCTTC
V: TRBV5-6; J: TRBJ1-6; size: NA; D: NA; CDR3: CASSPGGSPLHF; DNA: TGTGCCAGCAGCCCTGGGGGTTCACCCCTCCACTTT
V: TRBV7-8; J: TRBJ2-3; size: NA; D: NA; CDR3: CASSSPESTDTQYF; DNA: TGTGCCAGCAGCTCACCGGAAAGCACAGATACGCAGTATTTT
V: TRBV5-1; J: TRBJ2-3; size: NA; D: NA; CDR3: CASSTGDTQYF; DNA: TGCGCCAGCAGCACGGGAGATACGCAGTATTTT
V: TRBV6-1; J: TRBJ2-7; size: NA; D: NA; CDR3: CASRVIDLSYEQYF; DNA: TGTGCCAGCAGGGTAATAGACCTTTCCTACGAGCAGTACTTC
V: TRBV23-1; J: TRBJ2-7; size: NA; D: NA; CDR3: CASSHSGAGRVAYEQYF; DNA: TGCGCCAGCAGTCATTCGGGGGCCGGCCGGGTCGCCTACGAGCAGTACTTC
V: TRBV19; J: TRBJ1-2; size: NA; D: NA; CDR3: CASSIDMQDGYTF; DNA: TGTGCCAGTAGTATAGACATGCAGGATGGCTACACCTTC
V: TRBV4-3; J: TRBJ1-2; size: once; D: NA; CDR3: CASSQDKRGDYGYTF; DNA: TGCGCCAGCAGCCAAGATAAGAGGGGTGACTATGGCTACACCTTC
V: TRBV19; J: TRBJ1-2; size: NA; D: NA; CDR3: CASSIPNSGGDWRIYGYTF; DNA: TGTGCCAGTAGTATTCCCAATTCCGGGGGAGATTGGAGGATCTATGGCTACACCTTC
V: TRBV5-4; J: TRBJ2-2; size: NA; D: NA; CDR3: CASSVDSSNTGELFF; DNA: TGTGCCAGCAGCGTGGACAGCTCGAACACCGGGGAGCTGTTTTTT
V: TRBV10-1; J: TRBJ2-1; size: NA; D: NA; CDR3: CASSQFQGPNEQFF; DNA: TGCGCCAGCAGTCAGTTCCAGGGCCCTAATGAGCAGTTCTTC
V: TRBV9; J: TRBJ1-2; size: NA; D: TRBD1; CDR3: CASSVGVTGAPYDGYTF; DNA: TGTGCCAGCAGCGTAGGGGTAACAGGGGCCCCGTACGATGGCTACACCTTC
V: TRBV7-2; J: TRBJ2-7; size: NA; D: TRBD2; CDR3: CASSLGLAGGYEQYF; DNA: TGTGCCAGCAGCTTAGGACTAGCGGGAGGGTACGAGCAGTACTTC
V: TRBV27; J: TRBJ1-2; size: NA; D: NA; CDR3: CASSLSGDYGYTF; DNA: TGTGCCAGCAGTTTATCGGGAGACTATGGCTACACCTTC
V: TRBV4-2; J: TRBJ1-2; size: few; D: NA; CDR3: CASSQAISDYGYTF; DNA: TGTGCCAGCAGCCAAGCCATCTCCGACTATGGCTACACCTTC
V: TRBV5-6; J: TRBJ1-2; size: NA; D: NA; CDR3: CASSFWGARANYGYTF; DNA: TGTGCCAGCAGCTTTTGGGGGGCGAGGGCTAACTATGGCTACACCTTC
V: TRBV15; J: TRBJ1-6; size: NA; D: NA; CDR3: CATSRDSLARDSYNSPLHF; DNA: TGTGCCACCAGCAGAGATTCCCTCGCCAGGGACTCCTATAATTCACCCCTCCACTTT
V: TRBV11-2; J: TRBJ2-5; size: NA; D: TRBD1; CDR3: CASSLDRGRGETQYF; DNA: TGTGCCAGCAGCTTAGACAGGGGGCGCGGAGAGACCCAGTACTTC
V: TRBV6-1; J: TRBJ1-5; size: NA; D: NA; CDR3: CASSEFGQGHQPQHF; DNA: TGTGCCAGCAGTGAATTTGGGCAGGGTCATCAGCCCCAGCATTTT
V: TRBV15; J: TRBJ1-5; size: once; D: NA; CDR3: CATSLPGRYKGNQPQHF; DNA: TGTGCCACCAGCCTGCCCGGCAGATATAAGGGCAATCAGCCCCAGCATTTT
V: TRBV29-1; J: TRBJ2-3; size: NA; D: TRBD2; CDR3: CSVGRGEDTQYF; DNA: TGCAGCGTTGGGCGGGGGGAAGATACGCAGTATTTT
V: TRBV27; J: TRBJ1-5; size: once; D: NA; CDR3: CASSLIGGSQPQHF; DNA: TGTGCCAGCAGTTTAATCGGGGGAAGTCAGCCCCAGCATTTT